The T cell receptor (beta chain) under discussion was sequenced for a study of cytomegalovirus exposure and HLA in healthy donors. The study's findings and limits: Per a later analysis, HLA-associated TCR beta chains showed more clonal expansion than other, equally common TCR beta chains. Most subjects had HLA-A and HLA-B alleles reportedly predicted accurately by TCR beta sequences. Researchers reported in a later analysis that a missense DCLRE1C variant was tied to TCR beta V- and J-gene trimming.

With 60 Vbeta and 13 Jbeta primers, the PCR was carried out. Authors' processing steps: A later analysis counted about 80 million unique TCR beta chains, 9.5 million to 13 million shared. Here immunoSEQ multiplex PCR was the method, and the copy in TCRdb shows in-frame clones only, minus some. The D gene and trimming were derived from the DNA, and the V and J assignments and clone size from that table. Altogether around 210,000 clones are present, more than 60% being singletons, with the ten largest covering 1.5% to 2%. This clone has a single count. The antigen is not known. After removal of 4 bases from V and 5 bases from J, the junction contained 13 bases not matched to a gene. Looked up from germline, CDR1 is MNHEY and CDR2 is SMNVEV (reference sequence). The CDR3 runs 16 residues.

The genes are TRBV27 and TRBJ2-7; TRBD2 matches at 8 bases. The TCR was taken from a man aged 50 or older in good health and CMV-seronegative. Sequenced input: PBMCs. CDR3 protein: CASSSLSVAGSHEQYF. The CDR3 DNA reads TGTGCCAGCAGTTCCCTTTCGGTAGCGGGATCCCACGAGCAGTACTTC.